In this sample, the clone carrying this TCR beta chain turned up a few times. What it binds is unknown. This entry belongs to a study of cytomegalovirus exposure and HLA in healthy donors. Study-wide background: Of all 360 or so donors who were genotyped, 70% to 85% belonged to the Caucasian-associated ancestry cluster.

Overall study findings and caveats: An analysis that was carried out later associated 16,000 or so TCR beta sequences with HLA alleles at 0.05 false discovery rate. For most TCR sequences rarity was the rule, although some public TCRs occurred in many donors. For TCR beta chains, V- and J-gene trimming was later linked to a missense DCLRE1C variant.

This CDR3 has 16 amino acids. Germline V gives CDR1 SGDLS, CDR2 YYNGEE. The V end lost 4 bases, the J end lost 0 bases, and 14 bases lay between the germline ends. Primers for the PCR totalled 60 Vbeta and 13 Jbeta. The table came from immunoSEQ multiplex PCR; TCRdb's copy has only in-frame clones and leaves some out. The sample gives 80,000 or so clones, approximately 69% of which show up once; approximately 20% is in the top ten. The chain couples TRBV9 to TRBJ2-1; D is possibly TRBD2 (6 bases). The source of this sequence is a man aged 25 to 40 in good health and CMV-seropositive. The sequenced sample was PBMCs. The CDR3 nucleotides read TGTGCCAGCAGCCCGGGACTGTCGAGCTCCTACAATGAGCAGTTCTTC. Translated: CASSPGLSSSYNEQFF.